Below are 32 T cell receptor beta chains sequenced from a single sample in a study of tumor-infiltrating lymphocytes in oesophageal squamous cell carcinoma. Each CDR3 protein gets one entry after TCRdb re-called the PCR reads with MiXCR. The table records almost 20,000 distinct CDR3 sequences, less than 45% of them present only once. The sample was normal esophageal tissue next to the tumor. These receptors were taken from a male donor with esophageal squamous cell carcinoma.

This clonotype was seen ten or more times. The genes are TRBV20-1 and TRBJ2-5; 8 bases are a match to TRBD2. V shed 0 bases, J shed 2 bases, and the junction held 5 bases outside the gene matches. Germline lookup yields CDR1 DFQATT and CDR2 SNEGSKA (reference sequence). The length of the CDR3 is 15 residues. This CDR3 reads CSARDPSGSQETQYF. DNA of the CDR3: TGCAGTGCTAGAGATCCTAGCGGGTCACAAGAGACCCAGTACTTC.

This clonotype was counted at least ten times. The chain uses TRBV27 and TRBJ2-5; 9 nucleotides align to TRBD1. CDR1 is MNHEY, CDR2 SMNVEV, per germline (reference sequence). The length of the CDR3 is 19 residues. V was clipped by 4 bases and J by 4 bases; unmatched bases: 19. The CDR3 loop is CASSSIMGVGTGSGETQYF. The CDR3 region has the DNA TGTGCCAGCAGTTCAATCATGGGGGTGGGGACAGGGTCGGGAGAGACCCAGTACTTC.

V and J are TRBV11-2 and TRBJ2-2; the D gene is possibly TRBD1 (5 bases). Trimming took off 5 bases at V and 3 bases at J, with 10 bases between the two ends. Germline lookup yields CDR1 SGHAT and CDR2 FQNNGV. This CDR3 has 14 residues. The CDR3 sequence: CASSVQGYTGELFF. CDR3 nucleotides: TGTGCCAGCAGCGTGCAGGGTTACACCGGGGAGCTGTTTTTT. The full variable domain, with the rest looked up from reference TRBV11-2 and TRBJ2-2, is EAGVAQSPRYKIIEKRQSVAFWCNPISGHATLYWYQQILGQGPKLLIQFQNNGVVDDSQLPKDRFSAERLKGVDSTLKIQPAKLEDSAVYLCASSVQGYTGELFFGEGSRLTVL.

This clonotype was counted between two and nine times. The rearrangement links TRBV7-9 to TRBJ2-4, with TRBD1 matching over 9 bases. The J call may be faulty, since TRBJ2-7 better matches the DNA end. The CDR3 has 17 residues. CDR1 and CDR2 (germline): SEHNR, FQNEAQ (reference sequence). The CDR3 DNA sequence: TGTGCCAGCAGCTTAATGTCGGGACAGGGACCAGCCTACGAGCAGTACTTC. Translation gives CASSLMSGQGPAYEQYF.

J is TRBJ2-1 and V is TRBV11-2, with 7 bases fitting TRBD1. The J call is in doubt because the DNA end fits TRBJ2-5 better. The CDR3 consists of 17 residues. Germline CDR1 is SGHAT and CDR2 is FQNNGV. CDR3 in DNA: TGTGCCAGCAGCTTCCGTGGACGGGACAGTCCCCAAGAGACCCAGTACTTC. Translating it yields CASSFRGRDSPQETQYF.

This clonotype is categorized as medium-sized. This chain links TRBV7-6 with TRBJ2-1; possibly TRBD1 for D (6 bases). Germline-derived CDR1 and CDR2 are SGHVS and FNYEAQ. Trimming pared 5 bases from V and 7 bases from J, leaving 12 bases between. The CDR3 consists of 13 residues. In DNA form, the CDR3 reads TGTGCCAGCAGCACTGGGACAATAAATGAGCAGTTCTTC. This translates into CASSTGTINEQFF.

To note about this clonotype: The missing conserved phenylalanine or tryptophan at the end of this CDR3 makes a read error likely. No DNA is shown, since the ends of the CDR3 on it are uncertain; the CDR3 is the one TCRdb lists. The chain has TRBV7-6 and TRBJ2-3; the D segment call TRBD1 is taken from the table without a DNA check. Ends included, the CDR3 has 18 residues. Germline V CDR1 and CDR2: SGHVS, FNYEAQ. The CDR3 sequence is CASSVDRGRGRYEQYFGP.

The CDR3 loop is CASSRRQGESGNTIYF. The CDR3 DNA is TGTGCCAGCAGTAGGCGACAGGGGGAAAGTGGAAACACCATATATTTT. The rearrangement joins TRBV7-6 to TRBJ1-3; 9 bases map to TRBD1. The CDR3 runs 16 residues. The V and J ends lost 6 bases and 3 bases, in that order; junction bases with no gene match: 9. Germline values: CDR1 SGHVS, CDR2 FNYEAQ.

This clonotype was recorded many times. The chain couples TRBV27 to TRBJ2-5, with 10 positions matching TRBD1. The CDR3 sequence is 14 residues long. From germline, CDR1 is MNHEY and CDR2 SMNVEV (reference sequence). V lost 5 bases and J lost 7; bases outside the gene matches: 7. The CDR3 here is CASSTDRGRPTQYF. The CDR3, as DNA: TGTGCCAGCAGTACAGACAGGGGGCGCCCGACCCAGTACTTC.

This chain uses TRBV7-3 with TRBJ2-3; D is ambiguous. The J call may be wrong; the DNA end is better matched by TRBJ2-1. Germline V gene lookup returns CDR1 SGHTA and CDR2 FQGTGA. The CDR3 is 18 residues long. The CDR3 spells CASSPSQPLSFRSNEQFF. DNA for the CDR3: TGTGCCAGCAGCCCATCCCAGCCCCTATCGTTCCGTTCGAATGAGCAGTTCTTC.

The chain is built from TRBV6-1 and TRBJ1-1; TRBD2 might be the D (5 bases). The J call may not be correct, given that the DNA end is closer to TRBJ2-2. Germline loops: CDR1 MNHNS, CDR2 SASEGT. The CDR3 is made up of 16 amino acids. CDR3 bases: TGTGCCAGCAGTGACACCGGACTTGCGAACACCGGGGAGCTGTTTTTT. It is translated as CASSDTGLANTGELFF.

This chain links TRBV12-3 or TRBV12-4 with TRBJ1-4; D is unresolved. V lost 2 bases to trimming and J lost 5 bases, with 9 bases between them. The CDR3 runs 14 residues. In DNA, the CDR3 is TGTGCCAGCAGTTTAAGGCAGATAAATGAAAAACTGTTTTTT. Translation gives CASSLRQINEKLFF.

The chain employs TRBV7-2 and TRBJ2-1; D uncertain. The V end was cut by 1 base, the J end by 1 base, with 5 bases between. CDR3 length: 14 residues. From germline, CDR1 is SGHTA and CDR2 FQGNSA. The CDR3 DNA reads as TGTGCCAGCAGCTTAGGGCTGTCCTACAATGAGCAGTTCTTC. This sequence encodes CASSLGLSYNEQFF.

This clonotype is categorized as medium-sized (0.01 to 0.1%). The chain recombines TRBV11-3 with TRBJ2-5, with 14 bases lining up with TRBD2. CDR1 is SGHNT and CDR2 is YENEEA in the germline V gene. The CDR3 is 16 amino acids. The junction had 6 bases not matched to a gene; V was cut back by 4 bases and J by 5 bases. CDR3 in DNA: TGTGCCAGCAGCTCCGGGACTAGCGGGAGTGGGGAGACCCAGTACTTC. Translation: CASSSGTSGSGETQYF.

This clonotype is medium-sized within its sample. This chain joins TRBV12-3 or TRBV12-4 and TRBJ2-4, with D perhaps TRBD1 (6 bases). V lost 6 bases to trimming and J lost 3 bases, with 9 bases between them. The CDR3 is made up of 13 amino acids. CDR3 region: CASRGHSKNIQYF. CDR3 sequence (DNA): TGTGCCAGCAGGGGACACAGCAAAAACATTCAGTACTTC.

This clonotype has more than one count but fewer than ten. The rearrangement uses TRBV7-3 and TRBJ2-1; a possible D gene is TRBD1 (6 bases). Germline values: CDR1 SGHTA, CDR2 FQGTGA. This CDR3 region has 15 residues. Deletions cut 5 bases from V and 4 bases from J, with 15 bases between. DNA of the CDR3: TGTGCCAGCAGCGGATGGCCAGGGGAGTACAATGAGCAGTTCTTC. This gives the protein CASSGWPGEYNEQFF. The full variable domain, with the rest looked up from reference TRBV7-3 and TRBJ2-1, is GAGVSQTPSNKVTEKGKYVELRCDPISGHTALYWYRQSLGQGPEFLIYFQGTGAADDSGLPNDRFFAVRPEGSVSTLKIQRTERGDSAVYLCASSGWPGEYNEQFFGPGTRLTVL.

This sequence joins TRBV7-2 and TRBJ2-5, with D unresolved. Per germline, CDR1 SGHTA and CDR2 FQGNSA. The CDR3 is 14 residues long. Trimming cost V 1 base and J 11 bases, with 17 bases left between them. DNA of the CDR3: TGTGCCAGCAGCTTAGGGGCACTCACGGTACAGCAGTACTTC. Residues: CASSLGALTVQQYF.

This clonotype was detected ten times or more. This sequence joins TRBV27 and TRBJ2-1, with no clear D. V lost 8 bases and J lost 5, with 10 bases in between. Germline values: CDR1 MNHEY, CDR2 SMNVEV (reference sequence). The CDR3 consists of 12 residues. This CDR3 is CASGKINNEQFF. The CDR3, as DNA: TGTGCCAGCGGGAAAATAAACAATGAGCAGTTCTTC.

The chain combines TRBV7-2 with TRBJ2-1, with a possible D match to TRBD2 (6 bases). Trimming removed 2 bases at V and 3 bases at J, with 17 bases between. Germline lookup yields CDR1 SGHTA and CDR2 FQGNSA. This CDR3 has 17 amino acids. CDR3 sequence (DNA): TGTGCCAGCAGCTTAAATATTGTGACTAGGGACTACAATGAGCAGTTCTTC. This encodes CASSLNIVTRDYNEQFF.

The count of this clonotype is one. The chain links TRBV7-8 to TRBJ2-3; D gene ambiguous. The J call may be faulty, since TRBJ2-1 better matches the DNA end. The germline gives CDR1 SGHVS, CDR2 FQNEAQ. The CDR3 loop spans 20 amino acids. CDR3 protein: CASSLAYPTGQGDNYNEQFF. In DNA form, the CDR3 reads TGTGCCAGCAGCTTAGCGTATCCGACGGGCCAAGGTGACAACTACAATGAGCAGTTCTTC.

Many counts were recorded for this clonotype. The chain couples TRBV10-3 to TRBJ2-7, with 7 bases aligning to TRBD2. This CDR3 is 14 amino acids long. Germline V CDR1 and CDR2: ENHRY, SYGVKD. Unmatched junction bases numbered 8, after V lost 2 bases and J lost 7 bases. CDR3 in DNA: TGTGCCATCAGTGAGGCGGCGGGAGTGGTAGAGCAGTACTTC. It is translated as CAISEAAGVVEQYF.

The V call is TRBV12-3 or TRBV12-4, the J call TRBJ2-1; D is ambiguous. The DNA end is more similar to TRBJ2-7, so the J call may be wrong. The CDR3 extends over 11 amino acids. Here the CDR3 reads CASSSYYEQYF. The CDR3 nucleotides read TGTGCCAGCAGTTCCTACTACGAGCAGTACTTC.

This clonotype has ten or more counts. This chain connects TRBV5-1 to TRBJ2-3, with D possibly TRBD2 on 5 matching bases. CDR3 length: 16 amino acids. Per the germline V gene, CDR1 is SGHRS and CDR2 is YFSETQ. Trimming shortened V by 0 bases and J by 0 bases, and 11 bases separated the two germline ends. The CDR3 DNA follows: TGCGCCAGCAGCTTGGCGGCTAGCCGTAGCACAGATACGCAGTATTTT. Its translation is CASSLAASRSTDTQYF.

The CDR3 loop is CASSPPFVSGANVLTF. The CDR3 nucleotides read TGTGCCAGTAGTCCACCATTCGTCTCTGGGGCCAACGTCCTGACTTTC. The rearrangement joins TRBV19 to TRBJ2-6; D is unresolved. Germline CDR1 is LNHDA and CDR2 is SQIVND (reference sequence). The CDR3 is 16 residues long. Trimming took off 5 bases at V and 0 bases at J, with 11 bases between the two ends.

The table lists this clonotype with many counts. The gene calls are TRBV10-2 and TRBJ2-5, with D hard to call. The germline CDR1 and CDR2 sequences are WSHSY and SAAADI. The CDR3 spans 15 residues. V lost 4 bases and J 0 bases, leaving 12 bases between the germline ends. This CDR3 reads CASSGFRQNQETQYF. The DNA of the CDR3 is TGCGCCAGCAGTGGGTTCCGTCAAAACCAAGAGACCCAGTACTTC.

The chain recombines TRBV7-4 with TRBJ2-5; TRBD2 might be the D (6 bases). Trimming left V 1 base short and J 1 base short, with 7 bases between. The CDR3 is 14 residues long. Germline CDR1 reads SGHVT; CDR2 reads SQSDAQ. The CDR3 region is CASSLVGGQETQYF. The CDR3 nucleotides read TGTGCCAGCAGCTTAGTGGGGGGCCAAGAGACCCAGTACTTC.

There are many counts of this clonotype. This chain connects TRBV12-3 or TRBV12-4 to TRBJ2-1, with TRBD2 as a possible D gene (6 bases). Gene TRBJ2-7 matches the end of the DNA better, so the J call may be wrong. This CDR3 has 15 residues. The CDR3: CASSYRSAGTYEQYF. The CDR3 nucleotides are TGTGCCAGCAGTTACCGATCCGCGGGGACCTACGAGCAGTACTTC.

The V call is TRBV7-2, the J call TRBJ1-4, with TRBD1 matching 8 bases. CDR3 length equals 15 residues. Looked up from germline, CDR1 is SGHTA and CDR2 is FQGNSA. V shed 1 base and J 8 bases; nucleotides not matched to a gene: 6. Here the CDR3 DNA reads TGTGCCAGCAGCTTAGATCCAGGGGGCTGGGAAAAACTGTTTTTT. This encodes CASSLDPGGWEKLFF. Using reference TRBV7-2 and TRBJ1-4 for the parts outside the CDR3, the full variable domain is GAGVSQSPSNKVTEKGKDVELRCDPISGHTALYWYRQSLGQGLEFLIYFQGNSAPDKSGLPSDRFSAERTGGSVSTLTIQRTQQEDSAVYLCASSLDPGGWEKLFFGSGTQLSVL.

This clonotype was seen at least ten times. A much larger clone lies one base from this, so it may be a read error. This chain links TRBV7-2 with TRBJ2-5; 12 positions match TRBD2. Germline CDR1 SGHTA, CDR2 FQGNSA. The CDR3 covers 15 residues. Trimming took 5 bases from V and 11 from J; bases not matched to a gene: 12. The CDR3 spells CASSPTSGRRNEQYF. CDR3 DNA sequence: TGTGCCAGCAGCCCGACTAGCGGGAGAAGAAATGAGCAGTACTTC.

In this sample, this clonotype turned up many times. This chain joins TRBV28 and TRBJ1-1; a possible D gene is TRBD1 (5 bases). CDR1 and CDR2 from the germline V gene are MDHEN and SYDVKM. This CDR3 is built from 15 residues. The germline V and J ends were trimmed by 6 bases and 0 bases, with 14 bases remaining between them. CDR3 protein: CASSPMGLVNTEAFF. The CDR3 bases are TGTGCCAGCAGCCCCATGGGACTGGTGAACACTGAAGCTTTCTTT.

This clonotype is labeled as medium-sized. With a much larger clone just one base away, this may be a read error. This sequence joins TRBV6-6 and TRBJ2-1; D assignment may be TRBD1 or TRBD2 (5 bases each). The closer fit of TRBJ2-7 to the DNA end suggests the J call may be wrong. Germline values: CDR1 MNHNY, CDR2 SVGAGI (reference sequence). The length of the CDR3 is 17 residues. This chain's CDR3 is CASSYTAGTHSYNEQYF. CDR3 nucleotide sequence: TGTGCCAGCAGTTACACCGCCGGGACCCACTCCTACAATGAGCAGTACTTC.

By proportion, this clonotype is medium-sized (0.01 to 0.1%). This chain uses TRBV7-3 with TRBJ2-1; D gene ambiguous. The CDR3 runs 17 residues. CDR1 and CDR2 from the germline V gene are SGHTA and FQGTGA. Between the trimmed V and J ends, which lost 2 bases and 0 bases, there was a span of 14 bases. CDR3 sequence (DNA): TGTGCCAGCAGCTTAGATTCTCCGCATAGCTCCTACAATGAGCAGTTCTTC. Protein product: CASSLDSPHSSYNEQFF.